A selection of T cell receptor beta chains follows, all from one sample in a study of cytomegalovirus exposure and HLA in healthy donors. Assay: immunoSEQ multiplex PCR; the TCRdb copy retains only in-frame clones and omits some. This sample yields about 150,000 clones, of which around 70% are seen a single time; about 2% belongs to the top ten. Material: PBMCs. These receptor sequences come from a young man in good health and CMV-seronegative. Each CDR3 is given with its conserved first and last residue. A D gene is named only where the DNA matches it firmly. Size tells how often a clone was seen (once, few, many) or the class of an expanded clone, and some rows leave it out.

v_call	d_call	j_call	clone_size	cdr3_aa	cdr3_nt
TRBV29-1	.	TRBJ2-7	.	CSVGRGSTYEQYF	TGCAGCGTTGGTCGGGGGTCCACCTACGAGCAGTACTTC
TRBV2	TRBD1	TRBJ2-2	.	CASSEGQGYTGELFF	TGTGCCAGCAGTGAGGGACAGGGTTACACCGGGGAGCTGTTTTTT
TRBV5-1	.	TRBJ1-2	.	CASSLGHQDYGYTF	TGCGCCAGCAGCTTGGGACACCAGGATTATGGCTACACCTTC
TRBV19	.	TRBJ2-1	.	CASRQTKYYNEQFF	TGTGCCAGTAGACAGACTAAATACTACAATGAGCAGTTCTTC
TRBV5-1	TRBD1	TRBJ1-1	once	CASSSGQGADEAFF	TGCGCCAGCAGCTCGGGACAGGGGGCTGATGAAGCTTTCTTT
TRBV28	TRBD1	TRBJ2-7	.	CASRAGTGGSYEQYF	TGTGCCAGCAGGGCCGGGACAGGGGGGTCCTACGAGCAGTACTTC
TRBV7-2	.	TRBJ2-7	few	CASSLLRGAEQYF	TGTGCCAGCAGCCTACTCAGGGGTGCGGAGCAGTACTTC
TRBV28	TRBD1	TRBJ1-1	.	CASSLSSGGRTEAFF	TGTGCCAGCAGTTTATCGTCAGGGGGAAGGACTGAAGCTTTCTTT
TRBV5-4	.	TRBJ1-1	few	CASSYPNEDTEAFF	TGTGCCAGCAGCTATCCTAACGAGGACACTGAAGCTTTCTTT
TRBV6-5	TRBD1	TRBJ2-5	.	CASSYSRQGQTQYF	TGTGCCAGCAGTTACTCCAGACAGGGGCAGACCCAGTACTTC
TRBV7-9	TRBD1	TRBJ2-3	.	CASSLVLGQGWDTQYF	TGTGCCAGCAGCTTAGTCCTGGGACAGGGGTGGGATACGCAGTATTTT
TRBV30	.	TRBJ2-7	.	CAWSVLQGSYEQYF	TGTGCCTGGAGTGTACTCCAGGGATCCTACGAGCAGTACTTC
TRBV4-3	TRBD2	TRBJ2-3	few	CASSRLAGGTDTQYF	TGCGCCAGCAGCAGGCTAGCGGGGGGCACAGATACGCAGTATTTT
TRBV7-9	TRBD2	TRBJ2-1	.	CASIFPGLARNEQFF	TGTGCCAGCATTTTCCCGGGACTAGCACGAAATGAGCAGTTCTTC
TRBV5-1	TRBD1	TRBJ2-7	.	CASSLVSGQGREQYF	TGCGCCAGCAGCTTGGTCTCGGGACAGGGACGGGAGCAGTACTTC
TRBV5-1	TRBD1	TRBJ2-1	many	CASGPSGQGRTEQFF	TGCGCCAGCGGCCCCTCGGGACAGGGAAGAACTGAGCAGTTCTTC
TRBV21-1	.	TRBJ1-4	.	CASSPIGGFGEKLFF	TGTGCCAGCAGCCCCATCGGGGGATTCGGAGAAAAACTGTTTTTT
TRBV27	.	TRBJ2-7	.	CASTPRGGSYEQYF	TGTGCCAGCACCCCACGAGGGGGCTCCTACGAGCAGTACTTC
TRBV5-4	TRBD2	TRBJ2-1	.	CASSPPPSGVLNEQFF	TGTGCCAGCAGCCCACCACCTAGCGGGGTCCTCAATGAGCAGTTCTTC
TRBV30	.	TRBJ1-1	.	CAWSVQVNTEAFF	TGTGCCTGGAGTGTACAAGTGAACACTGAAGCTTTCTTT
TRBV7-9	.	TRBJ1-5	.	CASSFSDQPQNF	TGTGCCAGCAGCTTTAGCGATCAGCCCCAGAATTTT
TRBV5-1	.	TRBJ2-3	.	CASSAWGDRTDTQYF	TGCGCCAGCAGCGCGTGGGGGGACCGCACAGATACGCAGTATTTT
TRBV11-1	TRBD1	TRBJ2-7	few	CASSSQPGQGFQISYEQYF	TGTGCCAGCAGCTCGCAACCGGGACAGGGGTTTCAAATCTCCTACGAGCAGTACTTC
TRBV5-4	TRBD1	TRBJ2-5	.	CASSAGQGDQETQYF	TGTGCCAGCAGCGCGGGACAGGGGGATCAAGAGACCCAGTACTTC
TRBV29-1	TRBD1	TRBJ2-7	once	CSVRGQGSSYEQYF	TGCAGCGTTAGGGGACAGGGGAGCTCCTACGAGCAGTACTTC
TRBV30	.	TRBJ2-3	.	CAWSVRKGGTDTQYF	TGTGCCTGGAGTGTAAGGAAGGGGGGCACAGATACGCAGTATTTT
TRBV7-9	.	TRBJ2-2	.	CASSSFGGLNTGELFF	TGTGCCAGCAGCTCCTTTGGGGGCCTGAACACCGGGGAGCTGTTTTTT
TRBV10-3	TRBD1	TRBJ2-2	.	CAITQGANTGELFF	TGTGCCATCACCCAGGGGGCGAACACCGGGGAGCTGTTTTTT
TRBV27	.	TRBJ2-2	.	CASGRGGGVGNTGELFF	TGTGCCAGCGGGCGGGGAGGCGGGGTAGGGAACACCGGGGAGCTGTTTTTT
TRBV28	TRBD2	TRBJ2-5	.	CASSIPGLAGATETQYF	TGTGCCAGCAGTATACCGGGACTAGCGGGGGCCACGGAGACCCAGTACTTC
TRBV5-1	.	TRBJ1-6	.	CASSLWAGSALNSPLHF	TGCGCCAGCAGCTTGTGGGCAGGGTCAGCTTTGAATTCACCCCTCCACTTT
TRBV7-2	TRBD1	TRBJ2-3	.	CASSLGNQGAGTDTQYF	TGTGCCAGCAGCTTAGGGAATCAGGGGGCTGGCACAGATACGCAGTATTTT
TRBV27	.	TRBJ2-7	.	CASSGWTPGHEQYF	TGTGCCAGCAGTGGGTGGACACCTGGCCACGAGCAGTACTTC
TRBV28	.	TRBJ1-5	few	CASSLGGSNQPQHF	TGTGCCAGCAGTTTGGGGGGAAGCAATCAGCCCCAGCATTTT
TRBV14	TRBD2	TRBJ2-1	.	CASSTLAGGSYNEQFF	TGTGCCAGCAGCACCCTAGCGGGGGGGTCCTACAATGAGCAGTTCTTC
TRBV2	.	TRBJ1-3	.	CASQTEAHSGNTIYF	TGTGCCAGCCAAACTGAAGCCCACTCTGGAAACACCATATATTTT
TRBV27	.	TRBJ2-7	once	CASSDLNSYEQYF	TGTGCCAGCAGCGACTTAAACTCCTACGAGCAGTACTTC
TRBV7-6	.	TRBJ1-5	.	CASSSGFNQPQHF	TGTGCCAGCAGCTCCGGTTTCAATCAGCCCCAGCATTTT
TRBV7-9	.	TRBJ2-7	.	CASSTSRPEQYF	TGTGCCAGCAGCACCTCGCGTCCCGAGCAGTACTTC
TRBV27	TRBD1	TRBJ2-1	.	CASRLDRGRHNEQFF	TGTGCCAGCAGACTCGACAGGGGGCGCCACAATGAGCAGTTCTTC
TRBV4-2	.	TRBJ1-2	.	CASSQVAVGSYGYTF	TGTGCCAGCAGCCAAGTAGCGGTCGGAAGCTATGGCTACACCTTC
TRBV6-5	TRBD1	TRBJ1-4	.	CASSYGQVPEKLFF	TGTGCCAGCAGTTACGGACAGGTCCCAGAAAAACTGTTTTTT
TRBV7-2	.	TRBJ2-3	.	CASTLGGAGTDTQYF	TGTGCCAGCACCCTTGGCGGGGCGGGCACAGATACGCAGTATTTT
TRBV7-9	.	TRBJ1-5	.	CSSSLHGQPQHF	TGTTCCAGCAGCTTGCACGGTCAGCCCCAGCATTTT
TRBV6-1	TRBD1	TRBJ1-5	.	CASSMGQTNQPQHF	TGTGCCAGCAGCATGGGACAGACCAATCAGCCCCAGCATTTT